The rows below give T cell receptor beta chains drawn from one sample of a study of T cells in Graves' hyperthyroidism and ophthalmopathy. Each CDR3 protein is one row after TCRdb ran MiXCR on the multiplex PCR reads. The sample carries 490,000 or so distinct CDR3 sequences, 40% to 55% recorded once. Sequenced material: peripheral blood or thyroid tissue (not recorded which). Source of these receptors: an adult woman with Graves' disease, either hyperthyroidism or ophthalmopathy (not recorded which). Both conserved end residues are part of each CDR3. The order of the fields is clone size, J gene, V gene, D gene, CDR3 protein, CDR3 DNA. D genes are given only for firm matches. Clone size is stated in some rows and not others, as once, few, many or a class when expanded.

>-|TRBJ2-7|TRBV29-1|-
CSVERGGGGGEQYF
TGCAGCGTCGAAAGGGGCGGAGGAGGGGGCGAGCAGTACTTC
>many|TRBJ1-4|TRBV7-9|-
CASSYGGAANEKLFF
TGTGCCAGCAGCTACGGTGGGGCTGCTAATGAAAAACTGTTTTTT
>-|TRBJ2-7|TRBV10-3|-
CAIRGQGYEQYF
TGTGCCATCAGGGGTCAGGGTTACGAGCAGTACTTC
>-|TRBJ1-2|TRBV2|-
CASSEGGSLAGYTF
TGTGCCAGCAGTGAAGGGGGCAGCCTAGCTGGCTACACCTTC
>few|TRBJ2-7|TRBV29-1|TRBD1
CSSEGGGTGVYEQYF
TGCAGCAGTGAAGGGGGGGGGACAGGGGTCTACGAGCAGTACTTC
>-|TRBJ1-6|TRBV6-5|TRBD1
CASSDSTGGSPLHF
TGTGCCAGCAGTGACTCGACAGGGGGTTCACCCCTCCACTTT
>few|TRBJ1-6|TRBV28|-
CATGGLGNSPLHF
TGTGCCACCGGGGGTTTGGGCAATTCACCCCTCCACTTT
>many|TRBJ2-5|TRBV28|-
CASHRQDRETQYF
TGTGCCAGCCACCGACAGGACCGAGAGACCCAGTACTTC
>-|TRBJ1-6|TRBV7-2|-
CASSFGGKDSPLHF
TGTGCCAGCAGCTTCGGGGGAAAGGATTCACCCCTCCACTTT
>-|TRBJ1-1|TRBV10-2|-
CASSSQQNRRNTEAFF
TGCGCCAGCAGTTCCCAGCAAAACAGGAGGAACACTGAAGCTTTCTTT
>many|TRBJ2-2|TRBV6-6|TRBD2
CASRPSGRGGELFF
TGTGCCAGCCGGCCTAGCGGGAGAGGCGGGGAGCTGTTTTTT
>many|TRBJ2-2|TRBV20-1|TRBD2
CSARSPVLAGSTNTGELFF
TGCAGTGCTAGATCCCCGGTGCTAGCGGGAAGTACGAACACCGGGGAGCTGTTTTTT
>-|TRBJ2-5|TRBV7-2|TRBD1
CASSSDRVSQPQYF
TGTGCCAGCAGCTCAGACAGGGTATCTCAGCCCCAGTACTTC
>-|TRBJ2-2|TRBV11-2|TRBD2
CASSLRLAGGTGELFF
TGTGCCAGCAGCTTACGACTAGCGGGAGGCACCGGGGAGCTGTTTTTT
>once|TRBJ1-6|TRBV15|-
CATSRDHSGLAYNSPLHF
TGTGCCACCAGCAGAGATCATAGCGGTCTGGCCTATAATTCACCCCTCCACTTT